These 4 T cell receptor beta chains came from one sample sequenced in a study of cytomegalovirus exposure and HLA in healthy donors. The PCR ran on 60 Vbeta and 13 Jbeta primers. TCRdb's table, derived via immunoSEQ multiplex PCR, lists solely in-frame clones and lacks some. The data hold over 150,000 clones, with approximately 77% observed a single time. Material: PBMCs. The receptors here all came from a man younger than 35 in good health and CMV-seronegative.

The chain joins TRBV6-5 to TRBJ2-7; unclear D gene. Germline loops: CDR1 MNHEY, CDR2 SVGAGI. The CDR3 runs to 15 residues. Trimming shortened V by 4 bases and J by 5 bases, and 18 bases separated the two germline ends. CDR3 nucleotide sequence: TGTGCCAGCAGTTCCCACCCACAGAACAACCACGAGCAGTACTTC. Translating gives CASSSHPQNNHEQYF.

V and J are TRBV28 and TRBJ1-4; 10 nucleotides match TRBD1. The CDR3 totals 17 residues. Per germline, CDR1 MDHEN and CDR2 SYDVKM. The trim removed 5 bases at V and 4 bases at J, leaving 10 bases unmatched. This CDR3 is CASSPRQGAPSNEKLFF. The CDR3 region has the DNA TGTGCCAGCAGTCCACGACAGGGGGCGCCGAGTAATGAAAAACTGTTTTTT. The variable domain in full, with the rest retrieved from reference TRBV28 and TRBJ1-4, is DVKVTQSSRYLVKRTGEKVFLECVQDMDHENMFWYRQDPGLGLRLIYFSYDVKMKEKGDIPEGYSVSREKKERFSLILESASTNQTSMYLCASSPRQGAPSNEKLFFGSGTQLSVL.

The CDR3: CASSPGTSGTYEQYF. In DNA form, the CDR3 reads TGTGCCAGCAGCCCCGGGACTAGCGGTACCTACGAGCAGTACTTC. The chain employs TRBV7-9 and TRBJ2-7; 11 bases fit TRBD2. J was trimmed by 2 bases and V by 5 bases; bases with no gene match: 5. This CDR3 contains 15 residues. The germline CDR1 and CDR2 sequences are SEHNR and FQNEAQ (reference sequence).

Only a few counts were recorded for this clone. CDR3 sequence: CASSPKDYPYYEQYF. CDR3 coding DNA: TGTGCCAGCAGCCCGAAGGACTACCCCTACTACGAGCAGTACTTC. V gene TRBV9 combines with J gene TRBJ2-7; tentatively, D is TRBD2 (6 bases). Trimming stripped 4 bases from V and 3 bases from J, with 17 bases between. CDR1 and CDR2 (germline): SGDLS, YYNGEE. The CDR3 covers 15 residues.